The 21 T cell receptor beta chains listed next were all sequenced from one sample in a study of blood T cell repertoires in COVID-19. Method: immunoSEQ multiplex PCR; TCRdb's copy keeps in-frame clones and lacks some. The sample contains approximately 110,000 clones, approximately 81% of which appear only once. The sample was peripheral blood. All receptors come from a man older than 75 with COVID-19, enrolled during active disease.

This chain uses TRBV11-2 with TRBJ2-1; 8 bases line up with TRBD1. The junction had 3 bases not matched to a gene; V was cut back by 1 base and J by 4 bases. There are 15 residues in the CDR3. Germline V gene lookup returns CDR1 SGHAT and CDR2 FQNNGV. The chain's CDR3 is CASSLGRQGYNEQFF. The CDR3 coding sequence is TGTGCCAGCAGCTTAGGCAGACAGGGGTACAATGAGCAGTTCTTC.

The J gene is TRBJ1-3, the V gene TRBV29-1; 8 bases align to TRBD1. Germline trimming cut 5 bases from V and 4 bases from J; bases unmatched to any gene: 10. The CDR3 has 15 amino acids. Germline values: CDR1 SQVTM, CDR2 ANQGSEA. The CDR3, as DNA: TGCAGCGTTCGACCGATGACAGGGGCGGGAAACACCATATATTTT. It yields the protein CSVRPMTGAGNTIYF.

The V gene is TRBV28, the J gene TRBJ1-2, with 7 nucleotides matching TRBD1. V lost 4 bases, J lost 2 bases, and 4 bases stayed unmatched. Looked up from germline, CDR1 is MDHEN and CDR2 is SYDVKM. The CDR3 loop spans 14 amino acids. CDR3 sequence reads: CASSSARGNYGYTF. DNA for the CDR3: TGTGCCAGCAGTTCCGCCAGGGGGAACTATGGCTACACCTTC.

J is TRBJ1-1 and V is TRBV5-4; maybe TRBD1 (5 bases). V lost 4 bases and J 7 bases, leaving 20 bases between the germline ends. This CDR3 has 15 residues. The V gene's germline CDR1 is SGHNT and CDR2 YYREEE (reference sequence). The CDR3 bases are TGTGCCAGCAGCCTCTCGCTGGGGGGAACGAGTGAAGCTTTCTTT. This encodes CASSLSLGGTSEAFF.

The chain is built from TRBV27 and TRBJ1-1; TRBD1 might be the D (6 bases). This CDR3 contains 14 residues. Per germline, CDR1 MNHEY and CDR2 SMNVEV (reference sequence). With 3 bases removed from V and 0 bases from J, the gap between germline ends came to 8 bases. The CDR3 reads CASSFQGMNTEAFF. CDR3 sequence (DNA): TGTGCCAGCAGTTTCCAGGGGATGAACACTGAAGCTTTCTTT.

The genes are TRBV5-5 and TRBJ2-2; D remains unclear. CDR3 length: 13 amino acids. CDR1 and CDR2 (germline): SGHKS, YYEKEE (reference sequence). Trimming removed 0 bases from V and 4 bases from J, with 4 bases in between. CDR3 in DNA: TGTGCCAGCAGCTTGGGGAGCACCGGGGAGCTGTTTTTT. This sequence encodes CASSLGSTGELFF. Filled out from reference TRBV5-5 and TRBJ2-2, the complete variable domain reads DAGVTQSPTHLIKTRGQQVTLRCSPISGHKSVSWYQQVLGQGPQFIFQYYEKEERGRGNFPDRFSARQFPNYSSELNVNALLLGDSALYLCASSLGSTGELFFGEGSRLTVL.

This clone was seen more than once but under ten times. V usage is TRBV24-1 and J usage is TRBJ2-7; maybe TRBD2 (6 bases). From germline, CDR1 is KGHDR and CDR2 SFDVKD. This CDR3 is built from 13 residues. The V end lost 9 bases, the J end lost 3 bases, and 14 bases lay between the germline ends. The CDR3 coding sequence is TGTGCCACCGGAGGGGACTCTATCTACGAGCAGTACTTC. This encodes CATGGDSIYEQYF.

V gene TRBV10-3 combines with J gene TRBJ2-7, with 11 bases fitting TRBD1. The CDR3 is 15 amino acids. Germline-derived CDR1 and CDR2 are ENHRY and SYGVKD. Trimming cost V 0 bases and J 7 bases; bases outside gene matches: 5. The CDR3 bases are TGTGCCATCAGTGAGTCTGGACAGGGGGCGGAGGAGCAGTACTTC. Protein sequence: CAISESGQGAEEQYF.

The chain joins TRBV2 to TRBJ2-2; D might be TRBD2 (6 bases). This CDR3 is built from 15 residues. CDR1 and CDR2 from the germline V gene are SNHLY and FYNNEI. The CDR3 loop reads CAINHGGMATGELFF. CDR3 bases: TGTGCAATAAACCACGGCGGGATGGCCACCGGGGAGCTGTTTTTT.

The J gene is TRBJ2-7, the V gene TRBV5-6; TRBD2 is a possible D gene (6 bases). This CDR3 spans 13 amino acids. V was shortened by 8 bases and J by 2 bases, with 14 bases between the two germline ends. Looked up from germline, CDR1 is SGHDT and CDR2 is YYEEEE. The CDR3: CASRGLSAYEQYF. The CDR3 bases are TGTGCCAGTAGGGGACTTTCCGCCTACGAGCAGTACTTC.

This clone was picked up a small number of times. The CDR3 loop reads CASSERDLYTDTQYF. The CDR3 DNA reads as TGTGCCAGCAGTGAACGGGATCTATACACAGATACGCAGTATTTT. The chain carries TRBV6-1 and TRBJ2-3; tentatively, D is TRBD2 (5 bases). Germline assignment: CDR1 MNHNS and CDR2 SASEGT. Trimming took 2 bases from V and 2 from J, leaving 11 bases between them. The CDR3 totals 15 residues.

The V and J genes are TRBV29-1 and TRBJ2-7, with 9 nucleotides matching TRBD1. CDR1 SQVTM and CDR2 ANQGSEA come from the germline V gene. J gave up 3 bases and V 0 bases, and 3 bases lay outside the gene matches. The CDR3 contains 14 residues. In DNA, the CDR3 is TGCAGCGTTGAAGAGATGGGACAGGGCTACGAGCAGTACTTC. Protein product: CSVEEMGQGYEQYF.

In nucleotides, the CDR3 is TGTGCCAGTAAAGGGACAGGGGGCCAAAGTAGCTATGGCTACACCTTC. It yields the protein CASKGTGGQSSYGYTF. The rearrangement uses TRBV19 and TRBJ1-2; 12 bases match TRBD1. The CDR3 is 16 amino acids. The V gene end was trimmed by 7 bases and the J gene end by 4 bases; junction bases not matched to a gene: 10. CDR1 and CDR2 (germline): LNHDA, SQIVND (reference sequence).

CDR3 residues: CASSLTSGSYEQYF. DNA for the CDR3: TGTGCCAGCAGTCTGACTAGCGGGAGCTACGAGCAGTACTTC. The rearrangement links TRBV28 to TRBJ2-7; 12 nucleotides line up with TRBD2. Germline values: CDR1 MDHEN, CDR2 SYDVKM. V lost 5 bases to trimming and J lost 3 bases; unmatched junction nucleotides: 2. This CDR3 spans 14 amino acids.

This sequence joins TRBV2 and TRBJ2-7; 9 bases map to TRBD2. This CDR3 has 15 residues. Germline V CDR1 and CDR2: SNHLY, FYNNEI. Germline trimming cut 2 bases from V and 2 bases from J; bases unmatched to any gene: 4. This CDR3 is CASSERGGRAYEQYF. The CDR3 coding sequence is TGTGCCAGCAGTGAACGGGGCGGGAGGGCCTACGAGCAGTACTTC.

The rearrangement uses TRBV7-9 and TRBJ2-7; weak D call: TRBD1 (5 bases). The CDR3 length is 12 residues. V lost 6 bases to trimming and J lost 5 bases, with 11 bases between them. Germline loops: CDR1 SEHNR, CDR2 FQNEAQ (reference sequence). This chain's CDR3 is CASSHTGDEQYF. In DNA form, the CDR3 reads TGTGCCAGCAGTCATACAGGCGACGAGCAGTACTTC.

The chain employs TRBV11-2 and TRBJ2-7; 11 nucleotides line up with TRBD2. Trimming took 1 base from V and 4 from J; bases not matched to a gene: 3. Germline CDR1 reads SGHAT; CDR2 reads FQNNGV. This CDR3 comprises 15 residues. The CDR3 bases are TGTGCCAGCAGCTTAGTTCCTAGCGGGAGGTACGAGCAGTACTTC. The encoded protein is CASSLVPSGRYEQYF. Full variable domain (remainder filled in from reference TRBV11-2 and TRBJ2-7): EAGVAQSPRYKIIEKRQSVAFWCNPISGHATLYWYQQILGQGPKLLIQFQNNGVVDDSQLPKDRFSAERLKGVDSTLKIQPAKLEDSAVYLCASSLVPSGRYEQYFGPGTRLTVT.

The J gene is TRBJ2-1, the V gene TRBV29-1; a weak D match, TRBD2 (5 bases). Germline CDR1 and CDR2: SQVTM and ANQGSEA. With 3 bases removed from V and 5 bases from J, the gap between germline ends came to 20 bases. The CDR3 sequence is 16 residues long. CDR3: CSVDFGTGSGDNEQFF. The CDR3 DNA follows: TGCAGCGTTGATTTCGGAACGGGAAGTGGGGACAATGAGCAGTTCTTC.

This clone was seen more than once but under ten times. The chain recombines TRBV3-1 (or the pseudogene TRBV3-2) with TRBJ2-2, with a possible D match to TRBD2 (5 bases). CDR1 is LGHDT, CDR2 YNNKEL, per germline (reference sequence). The CDR3 spans 12 residues. The V end was cut by 8 bases, the J end by 2 bases, with 6 bases between. The CDR3 DNA sequence: TGTGCCAGCGGGAGAAACACCGGGGAGCTGTTTTTT. Amino acids: CASGRNTGELFF.

The gene calls are TRBV5-1 and TRBJ2-7; the match to TRBD1 covers 10 bases. V was clipped by 2 bases and J by 3 bases; unmatched bases: 2. This CDR3 has 14 amino acids. Per germline, CDR1 SGHRS and CDR2 YFSETQ. The CDR3 here is CASSLRTGGYEQYF. In DNA, the CDR3 is TGCGCCAGCAGCTTAAGGACAGGGGGCTACGAGCAGTACTTC.

This clone was detected only a few times. V is TRBV6-5 and J is TRBJ2-7, with 8 bases fitting TRBD1. J gave up 1 base and V 8 bases, and 4 bases lay outside the gene matches. This CDR3 contains 13 residues. Germline-derived CDR1 and CDR2 are MNHEY and SVGAGI. The DNA for the CDR3 is TGTGCCAGCGGACAGGGTAATTCCTACGAGCAGTACTTC. Protein: CASGQGNSYEQYF.